The clone carrying this TCR beta chain came up many times. The antigen is unknown. The sample is drawn from a study of T cells in Graves' hyperthyroidism and ophthalmopathy. Findings of the study overall: Before onset, ophthalmopathy was predicted by the model a median roughly 6.8 months earlier. Using 13 V-J features, a model discriminated ophthalmopathy from stable hyperthyroidism.

Germline-derived CDR1 and CDR2 are DFQATT and SNEGSKA (reference sequence). This CDR3 region has 15 residues. The trim removed 1 base at V and 9 bases at J, leaving 8 bases unmatched. Inclusion characteristics of ophthalmopathy patients comprised a Clinical Activity Score of at least 3, a NOSPECS grade of at least 4, and duration under 3 months. Lactation, pregnancy, other autoimmune disease or uncontrolled infection excluded patients. Template material for amplifying TCR beta CDR3 regions consisted of RNA transcripts. A set of HTBI primers served as the primers for a first-round RT-PCR of the TCR CDR3. TCRdb re-called the multiplex PCR reads through MiXCR, storing one row per CDR3 protein. The sample records 400,000 to 500,000 distinct CDR3 sequences, roughly 15% being singletons.

The clonotype comes from a man aged 18 to 35 with Graves' ophthalmopathy. The J gene is TRBJ1-6, the V gene TRBV20-1, with 8 bases fitting TRBD1. The sample was blood. Written as DNA, the CDR3 is TGCAGTGCTAGAGTGCCCCAGGGGGCCGCTTCACCCCTCCACTTT. It specifies CSARVPQGAASPLHF.